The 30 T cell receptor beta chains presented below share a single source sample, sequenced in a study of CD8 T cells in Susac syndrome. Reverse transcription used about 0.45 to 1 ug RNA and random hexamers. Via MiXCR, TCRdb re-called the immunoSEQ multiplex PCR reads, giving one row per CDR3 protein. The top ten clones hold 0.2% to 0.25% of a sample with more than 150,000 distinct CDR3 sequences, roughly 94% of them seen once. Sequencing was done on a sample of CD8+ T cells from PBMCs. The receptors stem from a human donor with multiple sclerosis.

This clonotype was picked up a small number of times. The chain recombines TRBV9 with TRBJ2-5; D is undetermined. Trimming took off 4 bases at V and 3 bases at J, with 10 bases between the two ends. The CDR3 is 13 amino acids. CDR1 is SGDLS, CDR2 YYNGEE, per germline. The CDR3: CASSPPGKETQYF. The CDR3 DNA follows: TGTGCCAGCAGCCCTCCTGGGAAAGAGACCCAGTACTTC.

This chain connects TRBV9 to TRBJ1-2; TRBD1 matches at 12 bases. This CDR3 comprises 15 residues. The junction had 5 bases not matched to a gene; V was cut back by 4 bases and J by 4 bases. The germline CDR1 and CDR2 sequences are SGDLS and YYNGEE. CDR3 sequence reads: CASSQGTGGSYGYTF. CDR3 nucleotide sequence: TGTGCCAGCAGCCAAGGGACAGGGGGCAGCTATGGCTACACCTTC.

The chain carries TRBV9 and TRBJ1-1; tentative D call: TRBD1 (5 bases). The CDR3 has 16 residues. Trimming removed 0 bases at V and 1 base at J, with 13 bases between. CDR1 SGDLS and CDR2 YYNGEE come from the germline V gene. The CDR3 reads CASSVDSPGTNTEAFF. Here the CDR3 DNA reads TGTGCCAGCAGCGTAGATAGTCCAGGGACGAACACTGAAGCTTTCTTT.

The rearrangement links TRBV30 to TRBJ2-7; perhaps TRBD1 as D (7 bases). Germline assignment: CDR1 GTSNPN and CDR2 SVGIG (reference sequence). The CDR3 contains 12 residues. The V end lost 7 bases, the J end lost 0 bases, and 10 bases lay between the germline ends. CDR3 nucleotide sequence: TGTGCCTCCAGGGGGGCCTCCTACGAGCAGTACTTC. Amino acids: CASRGASYEQYF.

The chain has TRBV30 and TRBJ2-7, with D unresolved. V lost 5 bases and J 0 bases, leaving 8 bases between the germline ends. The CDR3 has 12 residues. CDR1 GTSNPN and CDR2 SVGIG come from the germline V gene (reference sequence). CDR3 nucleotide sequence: TGTGCCTGGGGGGAAGGCTCCTACGAGCAGTACTTC. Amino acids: CAWGEGSYEQYF.

CDR3 loop: CASSLDLGEGHF. For the CDR3, the DNA is TGTGCCAGCAGCTTAGATCTGGGGGAAGGCCACTTT. V gene TRBV7-9 combines with J gene TRBJ1-6; D is perhaps TRBD1 (5 bases). Trimming shortened V by 1 base and J by 18 bases, and 13 bases separated the two germline ends. The CDR3 loop spans 12 amino acids. Germline V gives CDR1 SEHNR, CDR2 FQNEAQ (reference sequence).

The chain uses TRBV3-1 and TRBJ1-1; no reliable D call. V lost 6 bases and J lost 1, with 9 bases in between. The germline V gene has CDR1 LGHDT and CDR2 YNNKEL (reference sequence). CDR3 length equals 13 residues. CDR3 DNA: TGTGCCAGCAGTGATTCCACGAACACTGAAGCTTTCTTT. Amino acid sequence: CASSDSTNTEAFF.

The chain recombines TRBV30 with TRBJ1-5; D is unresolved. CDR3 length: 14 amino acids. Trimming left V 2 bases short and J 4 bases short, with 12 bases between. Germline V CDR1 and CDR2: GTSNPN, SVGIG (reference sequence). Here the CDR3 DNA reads TGTGCCTGGAGTTCCGCAACTGGAAATCAGCCCCAGCATTTT. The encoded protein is CAWSSATGNQPQHF.

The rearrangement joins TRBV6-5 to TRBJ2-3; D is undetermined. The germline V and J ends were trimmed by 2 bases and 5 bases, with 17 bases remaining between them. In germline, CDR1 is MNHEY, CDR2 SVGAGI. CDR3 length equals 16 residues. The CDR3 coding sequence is TGTGCCAGCAGTTACAGTCAGGTACTGAGACTAGATACGCAGTATTTT. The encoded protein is CASSYSQVLRLDTQYF.

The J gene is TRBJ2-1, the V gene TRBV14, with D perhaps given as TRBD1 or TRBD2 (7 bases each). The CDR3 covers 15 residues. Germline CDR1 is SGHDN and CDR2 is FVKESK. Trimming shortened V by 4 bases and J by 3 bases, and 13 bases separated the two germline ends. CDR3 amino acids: CASSLTGEGYNEQFF. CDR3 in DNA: TGTGCCAGCAGCCTAACAGGGGAGGGCTACAATGAGCAGTTCTTC.

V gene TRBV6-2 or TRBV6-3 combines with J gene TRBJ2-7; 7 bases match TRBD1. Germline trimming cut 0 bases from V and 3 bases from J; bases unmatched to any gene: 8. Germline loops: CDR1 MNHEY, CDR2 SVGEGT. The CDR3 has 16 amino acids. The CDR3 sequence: CASSYSKRTGDYEQYF. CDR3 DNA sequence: TGTGCCAGCAGTTACTCGAAGAGGACAGGAGACTACGAGCAGTACTTC.

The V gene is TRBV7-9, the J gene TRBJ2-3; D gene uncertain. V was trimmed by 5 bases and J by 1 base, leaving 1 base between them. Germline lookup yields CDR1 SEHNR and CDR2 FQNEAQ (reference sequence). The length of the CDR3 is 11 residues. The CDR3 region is CASSRTDTQYF. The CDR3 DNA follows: TGTGCCAGCAGCCGCACAGATACGCAGTATTTT.

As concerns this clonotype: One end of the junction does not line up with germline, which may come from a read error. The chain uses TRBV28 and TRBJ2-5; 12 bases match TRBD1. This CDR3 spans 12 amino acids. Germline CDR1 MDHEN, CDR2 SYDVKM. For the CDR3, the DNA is TGTGCCAGCAGTTTTGGGACAGGGGGCTTTACGTTC. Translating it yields CASSFGTGGFTF.

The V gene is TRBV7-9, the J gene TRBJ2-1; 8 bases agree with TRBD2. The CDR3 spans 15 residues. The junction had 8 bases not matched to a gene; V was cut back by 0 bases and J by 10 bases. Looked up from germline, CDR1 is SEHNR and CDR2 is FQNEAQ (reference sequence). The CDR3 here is CASSLAIGGAREQFF. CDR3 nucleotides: TGTGCCAGCAGCTTAGCTATCGGGGGGGCGAGGGAGCAGTTCTTC.

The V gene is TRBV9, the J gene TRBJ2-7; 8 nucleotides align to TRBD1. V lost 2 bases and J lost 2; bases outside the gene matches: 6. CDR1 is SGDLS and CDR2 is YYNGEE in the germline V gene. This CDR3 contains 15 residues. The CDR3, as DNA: TGTGCCAGCAGCGTCGGGGACAGGAACACCTACGAGCAGTACTTC. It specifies CASSVGDRNTYEQYF.

CDR3 region: CASSAGQSYNSPLHF. CDR3 DNA: TGTGCCAGCAGCGCCGGACAGTCTTATAATTCACCCCTCCACTTT. This chain joins TRBV9 and TRBJ1-6; D might be TRBD1 (6 bases). V was trimmed by 3 bases and J by 4 bases, leaving 11 bases between them. Per the germline V gene, CDR1 is SGDLS and CDR2 is YYNGEE. The CDR3 is 15 amino acids.

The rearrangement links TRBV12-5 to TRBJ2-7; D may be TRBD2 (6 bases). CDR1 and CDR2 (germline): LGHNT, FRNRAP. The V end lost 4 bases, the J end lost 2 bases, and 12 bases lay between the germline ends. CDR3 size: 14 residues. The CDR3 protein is CASGYPGEAYEQYF. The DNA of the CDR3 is TGTGCTAGTGGTTATCCCGGGGAGGCCTACGAGCAGTACTTC.

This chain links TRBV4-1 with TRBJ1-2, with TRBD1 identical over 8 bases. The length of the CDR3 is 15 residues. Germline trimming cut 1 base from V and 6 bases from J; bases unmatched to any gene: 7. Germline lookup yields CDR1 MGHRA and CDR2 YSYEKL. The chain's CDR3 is CASSQARTGTHGYTF. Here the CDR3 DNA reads TGCGCCAGCAGCCAAGCCCGGACAGGGACCCATGGCTACACCTTC.

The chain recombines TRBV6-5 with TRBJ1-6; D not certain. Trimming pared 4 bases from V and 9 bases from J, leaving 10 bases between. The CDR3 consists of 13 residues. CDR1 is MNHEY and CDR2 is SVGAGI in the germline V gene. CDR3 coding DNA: TGTGCCAGCAGTTCTGGGAGAGGTTCACCCCTCCACTTT. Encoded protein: CASSSGRGSPLHF.

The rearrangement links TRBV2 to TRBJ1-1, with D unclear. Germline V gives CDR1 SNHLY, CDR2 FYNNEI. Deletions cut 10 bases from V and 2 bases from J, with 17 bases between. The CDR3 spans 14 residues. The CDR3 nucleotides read TGTGCCAACCCTCCTGGTCGTGACAACACTGAAGCTTTCTTT. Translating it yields CANPPGRDNTEAFF.

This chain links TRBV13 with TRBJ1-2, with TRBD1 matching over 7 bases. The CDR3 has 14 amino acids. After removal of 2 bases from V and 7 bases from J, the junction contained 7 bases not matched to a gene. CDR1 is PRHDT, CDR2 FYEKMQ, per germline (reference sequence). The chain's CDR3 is CASSLLTGVSGYTF. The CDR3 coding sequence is TGTGCCAGCAGCTTACTTACAGGGGTGAGTGGCTACACCTTC.

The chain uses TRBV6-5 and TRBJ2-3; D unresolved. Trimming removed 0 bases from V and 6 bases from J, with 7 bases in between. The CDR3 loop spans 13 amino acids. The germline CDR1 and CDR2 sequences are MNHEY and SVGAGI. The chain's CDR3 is CASSYSSSDTQYF. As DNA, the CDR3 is TGTGCCAGCAGTTACTCGAGTAGCGATACGCAGTATTTT.

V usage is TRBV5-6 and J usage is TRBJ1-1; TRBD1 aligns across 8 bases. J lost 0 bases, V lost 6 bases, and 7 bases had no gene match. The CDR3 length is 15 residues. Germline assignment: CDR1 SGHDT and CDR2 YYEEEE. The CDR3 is CASNPWTGMNTEAFF. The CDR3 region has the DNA TGTGCCAGCAACCCTTGGACAGGGATGAACACTGAAGCTTTCTTT.

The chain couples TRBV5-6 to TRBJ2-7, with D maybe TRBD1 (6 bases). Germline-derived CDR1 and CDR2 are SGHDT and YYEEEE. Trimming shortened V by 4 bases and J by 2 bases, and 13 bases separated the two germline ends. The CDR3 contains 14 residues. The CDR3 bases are TGTGCCAGCAGCGTTCAGGGGAACCCCTACGAGCAGTACTTC. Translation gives CASSVQGNPYEQYF.

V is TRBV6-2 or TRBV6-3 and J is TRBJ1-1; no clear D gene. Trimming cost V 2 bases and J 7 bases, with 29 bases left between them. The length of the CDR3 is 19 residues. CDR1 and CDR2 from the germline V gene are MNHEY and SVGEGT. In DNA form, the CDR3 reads TGTGCCAGCAGTTACGACGGGTTGTCTGTGGAGGGATCTTACGATGAAGCTTTCTTT. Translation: CASSYDGLSVEGSYDEAFF.

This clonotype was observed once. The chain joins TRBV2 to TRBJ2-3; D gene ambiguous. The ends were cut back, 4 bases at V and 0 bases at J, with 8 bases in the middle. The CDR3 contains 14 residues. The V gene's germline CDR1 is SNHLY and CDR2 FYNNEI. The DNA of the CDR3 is TGTGCCAGCAGTGGCCCAGCTAGCACAGATACGCAGTATTTT. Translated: CASSGPASTDTQYF.

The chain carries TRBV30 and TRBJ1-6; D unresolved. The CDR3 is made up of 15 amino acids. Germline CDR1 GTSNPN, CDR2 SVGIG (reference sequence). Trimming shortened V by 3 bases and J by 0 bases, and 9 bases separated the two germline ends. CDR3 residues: CAWSAENSYNSPLHF. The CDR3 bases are TGTGCCTGGAGCGCAGAGAACTCCTATAATTCACCCCTCCACTTT.

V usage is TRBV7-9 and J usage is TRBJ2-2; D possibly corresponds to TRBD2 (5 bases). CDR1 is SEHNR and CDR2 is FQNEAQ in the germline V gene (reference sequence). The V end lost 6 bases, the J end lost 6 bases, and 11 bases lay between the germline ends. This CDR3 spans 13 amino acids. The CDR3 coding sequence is TGTGCCAGCAGTCCCCCAGCGGCCGGGGAGCTGTTTTTT. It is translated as CASSPPAAGELFF.

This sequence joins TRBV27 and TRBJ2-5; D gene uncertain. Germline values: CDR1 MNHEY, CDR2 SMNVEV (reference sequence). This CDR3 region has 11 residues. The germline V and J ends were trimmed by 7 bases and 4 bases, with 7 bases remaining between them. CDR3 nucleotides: TGTGCCAGCATCTGGGGAGAGACCCAGTACTTC. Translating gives CASIWGETQYF.

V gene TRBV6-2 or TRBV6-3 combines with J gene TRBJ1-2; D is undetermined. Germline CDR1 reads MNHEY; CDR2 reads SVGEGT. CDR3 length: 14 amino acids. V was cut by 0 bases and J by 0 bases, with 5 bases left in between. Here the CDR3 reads CASSYSAANYGYTF. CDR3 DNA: TGTGCCAGCAGTTACTCGGCAGCTAACTATGGCTACACCTTC.